This TCR beta chain comes out of a study of blood T cell repertoires in COVID-19. Whole-study context: There were acute and convalescent COVID-19 samples, and they came from the United States, Italy and Spain. From T cells, B-cell-depleted T cells, or PBMCs came the material, which was cDNA or gDNA.

CDR1 and CDR2 from the germline V gene are SGHDT and YYEEEE. Trimming took 4 bases from V and 3 from J; bases not matched to a gene: 12. This CDR3 spans 16 amino acids. Original analysis: Reference gene primers were amplified, and this amplification served to estimate nucleated cell counts. TCRdb keeps only in-frame clones here, not all; method: immunoSEQ multiplex PCR. From that table come the V and J calls and clone size; the DNA was used to work out D and trimming. The table has 150,000 to 200,000 clones, over 85% seen once. Seattle participants joined during active infection and were tracked over time.

Sequencing was carried out using peripheral blood. The sequence came from a woman aged 55-70 years with COVID-19, enrolled during active disease. The chain carries TRBV5-6 and TRBJ1-2; 7 bases match TRBD1. The CDR3: CASSRETGTRYYGYTF. CDR3 DNA sequence: TGTGCCAGCAGCCGAGAGACAGGGACCAGATACTATGGCTACACCTTC. Full variable domain (outside the CDR3, taken from reference TRBV5-6 and TRBJ1-2): DAGVTQSPTHLIKTRGQQVTLRCSPKSGHDTVSWYQQALGQGPQFIFQYYEEEERQRGNFPDRFSGHQFPNYSSELNVNALLLGDSALYLCASSRETGTRYYGYTFGSGTRLTVV.